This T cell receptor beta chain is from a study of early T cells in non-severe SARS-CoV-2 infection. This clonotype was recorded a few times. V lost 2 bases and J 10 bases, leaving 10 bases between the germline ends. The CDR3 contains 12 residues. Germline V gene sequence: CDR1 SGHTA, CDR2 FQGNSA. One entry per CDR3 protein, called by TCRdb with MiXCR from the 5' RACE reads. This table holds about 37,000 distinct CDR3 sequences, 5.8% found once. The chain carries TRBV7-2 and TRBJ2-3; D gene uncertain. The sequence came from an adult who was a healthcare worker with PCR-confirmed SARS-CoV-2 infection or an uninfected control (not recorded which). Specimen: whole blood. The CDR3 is CASSLIEFSQYF. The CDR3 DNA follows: TGTGCCAGCAGCTTAATCGAGTTTTCGCAGTATTTT.